This T cell receptor (beta chain) emerged from a study of molecular identifiers for immune sequencing clone quantification (dated by TCRdb to 2016 to 2019). About the full investigation: For a replicate experiment, RNA from approximately 20,000 or 100,000 naive CD8 T cells was divided into five aliquots, of which four were sequenced. This methods study used CD8 T cells to benchmark TCR RNA copy counting and molecular-identifier clustering-based TCR repertoire sequencing (MIDCIRS). Points the paper makes about the study in general: When barcode sub-clustering was not used, chimeric consensus sequences inflated TCR diversity, with chimeras reaching as high as 47%. Highly expanded clone sizes could be underestimated because identical TCR molecules may share a barcode. Spiked-in Jurkat TCR RNA (approximately 10 copies' worth), which is not part of the donor repertoire, was contained in the naive libraries. A single cell's worth of spiked-in Jurkat TCR RNA was reported detectable even among approximately 930,000 naive CD8 T cells. Around 2.8 recovered TCR RNA copies per cell were obtained by modeling, versus about 10 by digital PCR, implying a capture efficiency of roughly 32%. Clones above 20 RNA copies held over 99% of molecules in CMV-specific effector cells but under 1% in naive cells.

Library preparation was by PCR. Sequenced using an Illumina HiSeq 4000. Bulk TCR libraries were made following a previously described method, with the TCR primers given in Table S5. The Qiagen AllPrep DNA/RNA kit was used to purify total RNA. Before analysis, reads from multiple sequencing runs of one library were combined. Turning to the authors' computational methods: Reads were retained only if their TCR constant sequence matched exactly, and those retained reads were trimmed to 150 nt and grouped according to their 12-nt molecular barcodes. Reads in each barcode group were sub-clustered using a 15% Levenshtein threshold, and a quality-weighted consensus sequence was built for each RNA molecule. Non-functional sequences were discarded, and so were lower-count sequences lying one edit away from another sequence. Based on fitting two negative binomial distributions, any barcode sub-cluster with under 20% of the maximum read count was discarded. TCRdb reanalyzed the raw reads on its own, using fastp at Q25 for trimming and MiXCR for clone calling, and kept in-frame beta chains. Identical CDR3 protein sequences are pooled into one entry, listed with their most common genes and DNA. The V and J calls were not made by the authors but by TCRdb's processing. A total of some 10,000 distinct CDR3 sequences appear in this sample, roughly 19% of them only once. Jointly, the top ten make up 1.5% to 2% of the sample.

Judged by its sample share, this clonotype qualifies as medium-sized (0.01 to 0.1%). Its antigen remains unidentified. No qualities accompany the bases; no much larger clone lies one base away. Clipping removes 2 bases from V and 7 bases from J, with 10 as the unmatched junction base count. The CDR3 starts with the cysteine, ends with the phenylalanine, and has 16 residues. Here the CDR3 DNA is all that survives: 48 bases in frame from base 1. CDR1 is given as MDHEN and CDR2 as SYDVKM, both from the germline V gene. Libraries of naive CD8 T cells were built from around 18,000 to 910,000 sorted cells, with 10%, 30% or 50% of the purified RNA used. Naive CD8 T cells were FACS-sorted as CD8+CD4-CCR7+CD45RA+ on a BD FACSAria II into RLT Plus buffer. To test detection sensitivity, Jurkat RNA equal to ten TCR copies was added to samples of about 17,000-1,100,000 naive CD8 T cells. Enrichment of CD8 T cells was done with RosetteSep CD8+ T Cell Enrichment Cocktail plus Ficoll-Paque, and ACK red cell lysis came afterward.

What was sequenced was naive CD8+ T cells from blood, with Jurkat cell RNA spiked in. The cell subset or site label here, explained by the study, means: FACS-sorted CD8+CD4-CCR7+CD45RA+ naive T cells. This TCR was sampled from a human donor in good health. Some libraries in this study had Jurkat cell RNA spiked in. The V and J genes are TRBV28 and TRBJ1-4, with TRBD1 identical over 7 junction bases. The CDR3 has the sequence CASSLGLTGAAEKLFF. The nucleotide sequence is given as TGTGCCAGCAGTTTAGGACTAACAGGGGCGGCTGAAAAACTGTTTTTT.